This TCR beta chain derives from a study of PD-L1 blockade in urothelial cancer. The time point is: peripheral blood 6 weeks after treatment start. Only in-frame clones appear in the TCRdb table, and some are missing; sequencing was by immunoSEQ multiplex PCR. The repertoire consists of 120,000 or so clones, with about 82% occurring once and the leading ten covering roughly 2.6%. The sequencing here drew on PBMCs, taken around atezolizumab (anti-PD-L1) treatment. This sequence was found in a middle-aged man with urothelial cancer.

The CDR3 DNA reads as TGTGCCAGCTCCGAACCTCCCGGGACAGGGGGCTTGAAGTACTTC. It translates to CASSEPPGTGGLKYF. The chain joins TRBV18 to TRBJ2-7, with 12 bases lining up with TRBD1. Germline assignment: CDR1 KGHSH and CDR2 LQKENI. V was clipped by 6 bases and J by 11 bases; unmatched bases: 14. The CDR3 has 15 residues.